These 22 T cell receptor beta chains came from one sample sequenced in a study of blood T cell repertoires in COVID-19. Using immunoSEQ multiplex PCR, the repertoire was profiled, and TCRdb retains in-frame clones only, with some absent. The table records 100,000 to 120,000 clones, less than 85% of them present only once. The specimen was peripheral blood. The source of these receptors is a woman over 75 with acute or convalescent COVID-19.

This rearrangement joins TRBV10-3 to TRBJ1-2; D is perhaps TRBD1 (5 bases). Germline CDR1 and CDR2: ENHRY and SYGVKD. CDR3 length: 12 amino acids. Trimming removed 11 bases at V and 8 bases at J, with 18 bases between. The CDR3 DNA follows: TGTGCCGCCCAGGGTGTGTTTGGAGGCTACACCTTC. The encoded protein is CAAQGVFGGYTF.

V gene TRBV6-1 combines with J gene TRBJ2-7; 10 nucleotides align to TRBD1. This CDR3 has 20 residues. The germline V gene encodes CDR1 MNHNS and CDR2 SASEGT. J gave up 3 bases and V 3 bases, and 20 bases lay outside the gene matches. The DNA for the CDR3 is TGTGCCAGCAGTGAGTGGGGACAGGGGAGAAGTGTCGGGATGCACTACGAGCAGTACTTC. It encodes CASSEWGQGRSVGMHYEQYF.

The DNA of the CDR3 is TGTGCCAGCAGTTTATCAGGGGTTGGGGCCAACGTCCTGACTTTC. It encodes CASSLSGVGANVLTF. This rearrangement joins TRBV28 to TRBJ2-6; D may be TRBD1 (6 bases). The CDR3 consists of 15 residues. Trimming left V 1 base short and J 3 bases short, with 7 bases between. In germline, CDR1 is MDHEN, CDR2 SYDVKM.

The rearrangement joins TRBV11-2 to TRBJ2-1; TRBD1 matches at 9 bases. V was pared by 5 bases and J by 5 bases, with 10 bases of the junction left unmatched. This CDR3 has 16 amino acids. The germline CDR1 and CDR2 sequences are SGHAT and FQNNGV. The CDR3 coding sequence is TGTGCCAGCAGCACCCGACAGGGGGTCAGCCACAATGAGCAGTTCTTC. Protein sequence: CASSTRQGVSHNEQFF. Complete variable domain (other parts from reference TRBV11-2 and TRBJ2-1): EAGVAQSPRYKIIEKRQSVAFWCNPISGHATLYWYQQILGQGPKLLIQFQNNGVVDDSQLPKDRFSAERLKGVDSTLKIQPAKLEDSAVYLCASSTRQGVSHNEQFFGPGTRLTVL.

This clone was seen once. The rearrangement links TRBV6-1 to TRBJ1-5; 7 nucleotides align to TRBD1. CDR3 length equals 17 residues. In germline, CDR1 is MNHNS, CDR2 SASEGT. V lost 3 bases and J lost 9; bases outside the gene matches: 17. The CDR3 reads CASSDAGTGVFWRPQHF. In DNA form, the CDR3 reads TGTGCCAGCAGTGACGCCGGCACAGGGGTCTTTTGGAGGCCCCAGCATTTT.

CDR3 residues: CASSNSGRAYNEQFF. The CDR3 DNA sequence: TGTGCCAGTAGCAATAGCGGGAGGGCCTACAATGAGCAGTTCTTC. The chain has TRBV19 and TRBJ2-1; 11 positions match TRBD2. The ends lost 6 bases at V and 2 bases at J; junction bases unmatched: 3. Germline CDR1 is LNHDA and CDR2 is SQIVND (reference sequence). The CDR3 consists of 15 residues.

The DNA for the CDR3 is TGTGCCAGTAGCGAACTAGCGGCTCGGAACGAGCAGTACTTC. This codes for CASSELAARNEQYF. The chain employs TRBV19 and TRBJ2-7, with TRBD2 identical over 8 bases. Unmatched junction bases numbered 9, after V lost 6 bases and J lost 5 bases. Per germline, CDR1 LNHDA and CDR2 SQIVND (reference sequence). This CDR3 has 14 amino acids.

The chain carries TRBV18 and TRBJ2-1; TRBD1 matches at 9 bases. V trimming: 3 bases; J trimming: 5 bases; junction bases outside the gene matches: 5. Germline V gene data show CDR1 as KGHSH and CDR2 as LQKENI. This CDR3 contains 15 residues. Here the CDR3 reads CASSPGQGRHNEQFF. DNA for the CDR3: TGTGCCAGCTCACCGGGACAGGGCCGGCACAATGAGCAGTTCTTC.

The genes are TRBV18 and TRBJ1-1; D is ambiguous. This CDR3 contains 15 residues. V gave up 1 base and J gave up 4 bases, with 13 bases separating them. From germline, CDR1 is KGHSH and CDR2 LQKENI. CDR3 sequence (DNA): TGTGCCAGCTCACCACAGAAGGGAGTGGGCACTGAAGCTTTCTTT. Amino acid sequence: CASSPQKGVGTEAFF.

This chain connects TRBV5-4 to TRBJ2-2, with TRBD2 as a possible D gene (6 bases). V shed 0 bases and J shed 3 bases, with 9 bases lying between them. The germline V gene has CDR1 SGHNT and CDR2 YYREEE (reference sequence). The CDR3 totals 15 residues. The CDR3 region is CASSLAGVDTGELFF. CDR3 DNA: TGTGCCAGCAGCTTGGCGGGAGTCGACACCGGGGAGCTGTTTTTT. Full variable domain (rest looked up from reference TRBV5-4 and TRBJ2-2): ETGVTQSPTHLIKTRGQQVTLRCSSQSGHNTVSWYQQALGQGPQFIFQYYREEENGRGNFPPRFSGLQFPNYSSELNVNALELDDSALYLCASSLAGVDTGELFFGEGSRLTVL.

The chain couples TRBV5-4 to TRBJ2-7, with 8 bases identical to TRBD2. The CDR3 totals 15 residues. V lost 4 bases and J lost 5; bases outside the gene matches: 11. From germline, CDR1 is SGHNT and CDR2 YYREEE (reference sequence). This CDR3 is CASSPGGAGVNEQYF. The CDR3 coding sequence is TGTGCCAGCAGCCCGGGAGGGGCGGGAGTTAACGAGCAGTACTTC. The full variable domain, rest sourced from reference TRBV5-4 and TRBJ2-7, is ETGVTQSPTHLIKTRGQQVTLRCSSQSGHNTVSWYQQALGQGPQFIFQYYREEENGRGNFPPRFSGLQFPNYSSELNVNALELDDSALYLCASSPGGAGVNEQYFGPGTRLTVT.

The rearrangement links TRBV6-5 to TRBJ1-3; no clear D gene. The CDR3 length is 13 residues. V was shortened by 6 bases and J by 4 bases, with 10 bases between the two germline ends. The germline CDR1 and CDR2 sequences are MNHEY and SVGAGI. The CDR3 is CASRRFLGNTIYF. The CDR3 DNA follows: TGTGCCAGCAGGAGATTTTTAGGAAACACCATATATTTT.

This rearrangement joins TRBV19 to TRBJ2-3; TRBD2 aligns across 12 bases. This CDR3 has 15 amino acids. Germline CDR1 reads LNHDA; CDR2 reads SQIVND (reference sequence). V was clipped by 5 bases and J by 6 bases; unmatched bases: 6. Written as DNA, the CDR3 is TGTGCCAGTAGTCCTAGCGGGGGGGCCCCCGATACGCAGTATTTT. Protein product: CASSPSGGAPDTQYF.

The chain joins TRBV4-1 to TRBJ2-4, with 14 bases identical to TRBD2. Germline-derived CDR1 and CDR2 are MGHRA and YSYEKL. The trim removed 4 bases at V and 1 base at J, leaving 6 bases unmatched. CDR3 length equals 18 residues. For the CDR3, the DNA is TGCGCCAGCAGCCCCGGGACTAGCGGGAGTAGGGCCAAAAACATTCAGTACTTC. This gives the protein CASSPGTSGSRAKNIQYF.

The rearrangement links TRBV29-1 to TRBJ2-5, with 9 positions matching TRBD2. The CDR3 contains 15 residues. The V gene's germline CDR1 is SQVTM and CDR2 ANQGSEA. The trim removed 4 bases at V and 1 base at J, leaving 7 bases unmatched. For the CDR3, the DNA is TGCAGCGTTGTCCAGACTAGCGGATTCCAAGAGACCCAGTACTTC. Translation: CSVVQTSGFQETQYF.

The chain is built from TRBV7-9 and TRBJ2-7; D is undetermined. Trimming left V 6 bases short and J 0 bases short, with 9 bases between. This CDR3 is built from 13 residues. Per germline, CDR1 SEHNR and CDR2 FQNEAQ (reference sequence). CDR3 bases: TGTGCCAGCAGGAGCGCTTACTCCTACGAGCAGTACTTC. It encodes CASRSAYSYEQYF. The complete variable domain, with remaining parts taken from reference TRBV7-9 and TRBJ2-7, reads DTGVSQNPRHKITKRGQNVTFRCDPISEHNRLYWYRQTLGQGPEFLTYFQNEAQLEKSRLLSDRFSAERPKGSFSTLEIQRTEQGDSAMYLCASRSAYSYEQYFGPGTRLTVT.

The chain combines TRBV9 with TRBJ2-1; weak D call: TRBD1 (6 bases). The CDR3 loop spans 15 amino acids. Trimming took off 3 bases at V and 1 base at J, with 11 bases between the two ends. The V gene's germline CDR1 is SGDLS and CDR2 YYNGEE. The CDR3 protein is CASSAEDRSYNEQFF. For the CDR3, the DNA is TGTGCCAGCAGCGCAGAAGACAGGTCCTACAATGAGCAGTTCTTC.

The CDR3 nucleotides are TGTGCCAGCAGCTCCGAGCGGGAGGGGTCCTACGAGCAGTACTTC. Protein product: CASSSEREGSYEQYF. This chain joins TRBV7-9 and TRBJ2-7; 10 bases fit TRBD2. V was clipped by 4 bases and J by 1 base; unmatched bases: 4. Looked up from germline, CDR1 is SEHNR and CDR2 is FQNEAQ (reference sequence). The CDR3 totals 15 residues.

The chain joins TRBV27 to TRBJ1-2; 7 bases align to TRBD1. The germline V gene encodes CDR1 MNHEY and CDR2 SMNVEV (reference sequence). Germline trimming cut 6 bases from V and 4 bases from J; bases unmatched to any gene: 8. The CDR3 runs to 14 residues. This CDR3 reads CASRSPGQLYGYTF. As DNA, the CDR3 is TGTGCCAGCAGGTCCCCGGGACAGCTCTATGGCTACACCTTC.

The chain employs TRBV9 and TRBJ2-5; the D gene is possibly TRBD2 (7 bases). The CDR3 loop spans 14 amino acids. V was trimmed by 2 bases and J by 3 bases, leaving 11 bases between them. CDR1 and CDR2 (germline): SGDLS, YYNGEE. CDR3 residues: CASSVGGAEETQYF. CDR3 DNA sequence: TGTGCCAGCAGCGTTGGGGGGGCGGAAGAGACCCAGTACTTC.

The DNA for the CDR3 is TGTGCCAGCAGCCTACAGGGGGCGACTGAAGCTTTCTTT. It codes for CASSLQGATEAFF. J is TRBJ1-1 and V is TRBV7-3; 9 nucleotides match TRBD1. The CDR3 runs 13 residues. The germline gives CDR1 SGHTA, CDR2 FQGTGA. Trimming at V came to 5 bases and at J to 5 bases, leaving 3 bases not matched to a gene.

V is TRBV9 and J is TRBJ2-1, with D perhaps matching TRBD2 (6 bases). Trimming took 1 base from V and 4 from J, leaving 12 bases between them. The CDR3 loop spans 15 amino acids. Germline CDR1 and CDR2: SGDLS and YYNGEE. The CDR3 DNA sequence: TGTGCCAGCAGCGTAAATAGCGGAGAATACAATGAGCAGTTCTTC. Its translation: CASSVNSGEYNEQFF.